The sequence of this T cell receptor (beta chain) was determined in a study of blood T cell repertoires in COVID-19. Whole-study context: Specimens from acute and convalescent COVID-19 originated in the United States, Italy and Spain. Sources were T cells, B-cell-depleted T cells, or PBMCs; the material itself was cDNA or gDNA.

In the authors' workflow: The authors estimated nucleated cell counts from reference gene primer amplification. The protocol was immunoSEQ multiplex PCR, while the TCRdb copy is restricted to in-frame clones and leaves out a portion. V and J calls and clone size come straight from that table; D and trimming were deduced from the DNA. Here the sample spans 52,000 or so clones, approximately 91% being singletons. The CDR3 runs to 15 residues. The ends lost 1 base at V and 2 bases at J; junction bases unmatched: 3. Germline V gene data show CDR1 as LGHDT and CDR2 as YNNKEL (reference sequence). The clonotype comes from a man aged 45-65 years with acute or convalescent COVID-19. Sequences were obtained from peripheral blood. The J gene is TRBJ2-7, the V gene TRBV3-1 (or the pseudogene TRBV3-2), with 9 bases lining up with TRBD2. The CDR3 spells CASSQAAGGTYEQYF. The CDR3, as DNA: TGTGCCAGCAGCCAAGCAGCGGGGGGTACCTACGAGCAGTACTTC.